This TCR beta chain was recovered during a study of blood T cell repertoires in COVID-19. Original methodology: Amplification of reference gene primers provided the estimated nucleated cell counts. TCRdb's copy holds only in-frame clones and misses some; the assay was immunoSEQ multiplex PCR. V, J and clone size were drawn from that table, and D and trimming were deduced from the DNA. The sample gives around 100,000 clones, approximately 91% of which show up once; around 15% is in the top ten. CDR1 and CDR2 from the germline V gene are ENHRY and SYGVKD. This CDR3 has 16 amino acids. V lost 3 bases to trimming and J lost 5 bases; unmatched junction nucleotides: 7.

This TCR was sampled from a man in his forties or fifties with acute or convalescent COVID-19. Sequenced: peripheral blood. This chain connects TRBV10-3 to TRBJ2-5; 12 positions agree with TRBD2. The CDR3 loop reads CAISDPTSGGVETQYF. CDR3 coding DNA: TGTGCCATCAGTGACCCGACTAGCGGGGGCGTGGAGACCCAGTACTTC.